This T cell receptor beta chain came from a study of T cell changes during pregnancy in multiple sclerosis (dated by TCRdb to about 2019). With respect to the entire study: Changes in the T cell repertoire over the course of pregnancy were examined in this study in women with multiple sclerosis.

CDR1 and CDR2 are drawn from the germline V gene: SGHDT, YYEEEE. Trimming removed 4 bases from V and 6 bases from J, leaving 15 bases between the germline ends. From its cysteine to its phenylalanine, the CDR3 spans 14 amino acids. The read is trimmed to its CDR3 DNA, 42 bases read in frame from base 1. As to this clone: This receptor's antigen is unknown. No much larger clonotype is one base removed from it; base qualities were not supplied.

Libraries came from the immunoSEQ multiplex PCR assay. This immuneACCESS table, as held by TCRdb, lists in-frame sequences with V and J called but not all clones. Of the missing ones, under half trace to an unresolved V gene in checked studies; the others have no known cause. This sample comprises 12,000 to 15,000 clones, about 92% of them detected only once. Approximately 2.8% of the sample is held by the ten biggest clonotypes. This receptor was taken from a female donor in good health, enrolled as a control in a pregnancy study. The chain is assembled from TRBV5-6 and TRBJ2-3; the D region possibly corresponds to TRBD1 (6 bases align). The sequences come from peripheral blood, collected in the second trimester of pregnancy. The CDR3 protein: CASSGGSPIDTQYF. The DNA sequence is given as TGTGCCAGCAGCGGGGGCTCTCCAATTGATACGCAGTATTTT.